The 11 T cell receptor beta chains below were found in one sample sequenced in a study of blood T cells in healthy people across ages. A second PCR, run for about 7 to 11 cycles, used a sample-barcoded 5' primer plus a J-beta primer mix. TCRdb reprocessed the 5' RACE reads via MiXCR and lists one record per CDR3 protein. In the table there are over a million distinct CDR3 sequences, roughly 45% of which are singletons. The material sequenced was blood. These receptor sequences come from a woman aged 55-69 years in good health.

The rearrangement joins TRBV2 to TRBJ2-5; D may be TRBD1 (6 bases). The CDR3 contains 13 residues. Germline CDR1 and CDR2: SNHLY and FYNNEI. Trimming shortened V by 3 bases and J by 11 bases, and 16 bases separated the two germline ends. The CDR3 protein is CASSDGQNNEQYF. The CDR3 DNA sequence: TGTGCCAGCAGTGACGGACAGAACAATGAGCAGTACTTC. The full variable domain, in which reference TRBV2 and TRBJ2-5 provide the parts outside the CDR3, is EPEVTQTPSHQVTQMGQEVILRCVPISNHLYFYWYRQILGQKVEFLVSFYNNEISEKSEIFDDQFSVERPDGSNFTLKIRSTKLEDSAMYFCASSDGQNNEQYFGPGTRLLVL.

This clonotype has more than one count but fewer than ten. This CDR3 reads CASSYSRVFLNYGYTF. In nucleotides, the CDR3 is TGTGCCAGCAGTTACTCGAGGGTCTTCCTTAACTATGGCTACACCTTC. The chain has TRBV6-6 and TRBJ1-2, with D unclear. Germline V gives CDR1 MNHNY, CDR2 SVGAGI (reference sequence). Trimming cost V 0 bases and J 1 base, with 12 bases left between them. CDR3 size: 16 residues.

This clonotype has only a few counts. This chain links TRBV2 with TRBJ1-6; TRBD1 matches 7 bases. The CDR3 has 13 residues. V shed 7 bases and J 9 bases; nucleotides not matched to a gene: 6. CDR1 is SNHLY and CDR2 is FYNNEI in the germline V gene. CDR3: CASIGGGSSPLHF. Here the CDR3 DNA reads TGTGCCAGCATTGGAGGGGGCAGTTCACCCCTCCACTTT.

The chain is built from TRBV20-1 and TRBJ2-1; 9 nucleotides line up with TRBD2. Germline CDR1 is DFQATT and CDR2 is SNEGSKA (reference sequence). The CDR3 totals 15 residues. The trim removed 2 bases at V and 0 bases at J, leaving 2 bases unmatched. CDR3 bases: TGCAGTGCTAGACTAGCGGGACTCTCCTACAATGAGCAGTTCTTC. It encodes CSARLAGLSYNEQFF.

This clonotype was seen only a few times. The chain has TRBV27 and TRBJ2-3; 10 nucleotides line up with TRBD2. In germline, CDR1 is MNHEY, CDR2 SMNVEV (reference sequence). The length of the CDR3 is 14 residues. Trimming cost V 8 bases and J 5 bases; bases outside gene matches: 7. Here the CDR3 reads CASQGLAARDTQYF. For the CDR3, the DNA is TGTGCCAGCCAAGGACTAGCGGCTCGAGATACGCAGTATTTT.

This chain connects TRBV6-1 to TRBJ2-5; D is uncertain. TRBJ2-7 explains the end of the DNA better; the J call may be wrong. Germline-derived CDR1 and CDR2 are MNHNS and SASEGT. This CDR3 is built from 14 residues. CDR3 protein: CATFPHSDLYEQYF. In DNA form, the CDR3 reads TGTGCCACCTTTCCACATTCGGACCTTTACGAGCAGTACTTC.

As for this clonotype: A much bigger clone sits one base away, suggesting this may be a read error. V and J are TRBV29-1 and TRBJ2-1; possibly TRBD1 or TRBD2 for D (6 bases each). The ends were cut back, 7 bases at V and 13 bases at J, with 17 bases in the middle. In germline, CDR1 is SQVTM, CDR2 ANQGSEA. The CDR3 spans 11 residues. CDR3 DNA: TGCAGCGGGAGGGGGGAAGAGACCCAGTTCTTC. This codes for CSGRGEETQFF.

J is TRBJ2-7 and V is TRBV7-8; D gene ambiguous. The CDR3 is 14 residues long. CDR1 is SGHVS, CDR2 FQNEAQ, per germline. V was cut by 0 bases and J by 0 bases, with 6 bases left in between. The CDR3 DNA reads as TGTGCCAGCAGCTTAGCCCAGATCTCCTACGAGCAGTACTTC. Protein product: CASSLAQISYEQYF.

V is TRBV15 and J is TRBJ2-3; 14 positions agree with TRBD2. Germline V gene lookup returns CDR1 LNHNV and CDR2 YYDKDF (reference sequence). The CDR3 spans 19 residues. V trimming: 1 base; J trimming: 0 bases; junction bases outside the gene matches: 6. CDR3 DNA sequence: TGTGCCACCAGCAGAGTTGGACTAGCGGGAGGCCCTAGCACAGATACGCAGTATTTT. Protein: CATSRVGLAGGPSTDTQYF.

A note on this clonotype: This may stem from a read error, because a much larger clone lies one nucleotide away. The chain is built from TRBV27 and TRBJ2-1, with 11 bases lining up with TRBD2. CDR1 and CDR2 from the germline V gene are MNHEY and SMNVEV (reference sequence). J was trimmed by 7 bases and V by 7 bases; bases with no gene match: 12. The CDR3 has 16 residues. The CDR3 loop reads CASTPKVASGRNEQFF. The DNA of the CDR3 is TGTGCCAGCACCCCGAAAGTCGCTAGCGGGAGGAATGAGCAGTTCTTC.

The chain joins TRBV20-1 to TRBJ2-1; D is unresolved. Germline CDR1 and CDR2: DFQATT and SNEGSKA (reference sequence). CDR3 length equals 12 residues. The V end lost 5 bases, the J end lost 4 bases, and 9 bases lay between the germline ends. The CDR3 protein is CSAVRMYNEQFF. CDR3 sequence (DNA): TGCAGTGCTGTCCGGATGTACAATGAGCAGTTCTTC.